One sample yielded the 13 T cell receptor beta chains listed below, sequenced in a study of Graves' ophthalmopathy and Graves' hyperthyroidism. RNA transcripts were the source from which TCR beta CDR3 regions were amplified. First-round RT-PCR with HTBI primers preceded a second-round multiplex PCR. Each CDR3 protein gets one entry after TCRdb re-called the multiplex PCR reads with MiXCR. Among 580,000 or so distinct CDR3 sequences, roughly 39% were seen once, and the ten largest hold about 4.2%. The sample comprised peripheral blood or thyroid tissue (not recorded which). All receptors derive from an adult man with Graves' hyperthyroidism.

On this clonotype: The junction shows a germline mismatch at one end, possibly a read error. CDR3 sequence (DNA): TGCAGTGCTGGAGATGGCCCCTATGGTTACACCTTC. This gives the protein CSAGDGPYGYTF. The genes are TRBV20-1 and TRBJ1-2; D not resolved. The CDR3 covers 12 residues. Germline V lookup: CDR1 DFQATT, CDR2 SNEGSKA (reference sequence).

In its sample, this clonotype was seen a few times. The chain is built from TRBV29-1 and TRBJ2-3; maybe TRBD1 (7 bases). Germline-derived CDR1 and CDR2 are SQVTM and ANQGSEA. V was shortened by 6 bases and J by 0 bases, with 19 bases between the two germline ends. The CDR3 is 16 amino acids. The CDR3 is CSVEGSDRVSTDTQYF. In DNA, the CDR3 is TGCAGCGTGGAGGGATCCGACAGGGTTAGCACAGATACGCAGTATTTT.

This chain links TRBV19 with TRBJ1-1; TRBD1 might be the D (5 bases). Germline V gene data show CDR1 as LNHDA and CDR2 as SQIVND (reference sequence). The V end was cut by 7 bases, the J end by 7 bases, with 16 bases between. The CDR3 is made up of 13 amino acids. The CDR3 reads CASTRGNYGEAFF. The CDR3 DNA reads as TGTGCCAGTACTCGGGGGAATTATGGTGAAGCTTTCTTT. Based on the CDR3 plus reference TRBV19 and TRBJ1-1, the full variable domain is DGGITQSPKYLFRKEGQNVTLSCEQNLNHDAMYWYRQDPGQGLRLIYYSQIVNDFQKGDIAEGYSVSREKKESFPLTVTSAQKNPTAFYLCASTRGNYGEAFFGQGTRLTVV.

V is TRBV29-1 and J is TRBJ1-2, with 7 bases fitting TRBD1. Unmatched junction bases numbered 4, after V lost 8 bases and J lost 1 base. The length of the CDR3 is 12 residues. In germline, CDR1 is SQVTM, CDR2 ANQGSEA. The CDR3 loop reads CSLGDSNYGYTF. DNA for the CDR3: TGCAGCTTAGGGGACAGTAACTATGGCTACACCTTC.

This sequence joins TRBV7-9 and TRBJ2-2, with 10 bases identical to TRBD1. J was trimmed by 3 bases and V by 5 bases; bases with no gene match: 6. From germline, CDR1 is SEHNR and CDR2 FQNEAQ (reference sequence). The CDR3 is made up of 16 amino acids. CDR3 sequence: CASSRGTGVDTGELFF. Here the CDR3 DNA reads TGTGCCAGCAGCCGGGGGACAGGGGTCGACACCGGGGAGCTGTTTTTT.

The chain joins TRBV29-1 to TRBJ2-2; D may be TRBD1 (7 bases). The CDR3 consists of 13 residues. Germline V gives CDR1 SQVTM, CDR2 ANQGSEA. V was cut by 8 bases and J by 7 bases, with 17 bases left in between. CDR3 loop: CSPSDRRGGELFF. The DNA of the CDR3 is TGCAGCCCCTCGGACAGGAGGGGCGGGGAGCTGTTTTTT.

The chain's CDR3 is CASRDSLISPQHF. The CDR3 nucleotides are TGTGCCAGCAGGGACAGTCTAATCAGCCCCCAGCATTTT. The chain is built from TRBV6-6 and TRBJ1-5, with TRBD1 as a possible D gene (6 bases). CDR3 length equals 13 residues. Germline values: CDR1 MNHNY, CDR2 SVGAGI (reference sequence). The V gene lost 6 bases and the J gene lost 10 bases, with 16 bases spanning the gap.

Many counts were recorded for this clonotype. The rearrangement uses TRBV24-1 and TRBJ2-7; 11 bases line up with TRBD1. The CDR3 loop spans 16 amino acids. V shed 3 bases, J shed 2 bases, and the junction held 5 bases outside the gene matches. CDR1 is KGHDR, CDR2 SFDVKD, per germline. The CDR3: CATSDGGQGDPYEQYF. DNA of the CDR3: TGTGCCACCAGTGATGGGGGACAGGGGGACCCCTACGAGCAGTACTTC.

The gene calls are TRBV7-1 and TRBJ2-5; 8 nucleotides line up with TRBD2. TRBV7-1 is flagged as an ORF with uncertain function. The CDR3 runs to 15 residues. V was clipped by 2 bases and J by 7 bases; unmatched bases: 9. CDR3 sequence: CASSSPPGGAGTQYF. The CDR3 region has the DNA TGTGCCAGCAGCTCACCCCCGGGGGGGGCAGGGACCCAGTACTTC.

There are many counts of this clonotype. V is TRBV5-8 and J is TRBJ1-1; no definite D call. Germline CDR1 is SGHTS and CDR2 is YDEGEE. Deletions cut 6 bases from V and 6 bases from J, with 9 bases between. This CDR3 has 11 amino acids. The CDR3 spells CASIAAAEAFF. Here the CDR3 DNA reads TGTGCCAGCATTGCGGCAGCTGAAGCTTTCTTT.

This clonotype was detected ten times or more. This chain links TRBV7-2 with TRBJ2-7; TRBD2 matches at 10 bases. V shed 4 bases, J shed 7 bases, and the junction held 7 bases outside the gene matches. Germline CDR1 is SGHTA and CDR2 is FQGNSA. The CDR3 covers 14 residues. CDR3 sequence (DNA): TGTGCCAGCAGCTCTCTAGCGGGAGCTGGAGAGCAGTACTTC. Its protein is CASSSLAGAGEQYF. The complete variable domain, with remaining parts taken from reference TRBV7-2 and TRBJ2-7, reads GAGVSQSPSNKVTEKGKDVELRCDPISGHTALYWYRQSLGQGLEFLIYFQGNSAPDKSGLPSDRFSAERTGGSVSTLTIQRTQQEDSAVYLCASSSLAGAGEQYFGPGTRLTVT.

The sample holds many counts of this clonotype. This chain connects TRBV6-5 to TRBJ1-5, with 8 positions matching TRBD1. CDR1 MNHEY and CDR2 SVGAGI come from the germline V gene. The V segment lost 7 bases and the J segment 7 bases; nucleotides outside the gene matches: 12. This CDR3 comprises 15 residues. In DNA, the CDR3 is TGTGCCAGCATTCTAGACAGGGGAGTGGAACAGCCCCAGCATTTT. Protein product: CASILDRGVEQPQHF.

The rearrangement joins TRBV19 to TRBJ2-3; D might be TRBD2 (5 bases). This CDR3 has 13 residues. The germline V gene has CDR1 LNHDA and CDR2 SQIVND (reference sequence). Trimming cost V 7 bases and J 0 bases, with 8 bases left between them. Written as DNA, the CDR3 is TGTGCCAGTACGGGGATAAGCACAGATACGCAGTATTTT. This codes for CASTGISTDTQYF.